One and the same sample provided the 17 T cell receptor beta chains below, sequenced in a study of T cell responses to AZD1222 COVID-19 vaccine. Assay: immunoSEQ multiplex PCR; the TCRdb copy retains only in-frame clones and omits some. The sample yields 70,000 to 85,000 clones, around four fifths seen once. The material sequenced was peripheral blood, taken on day 0 of AZD1222 vaccination. These receptors all stem from an adult in good health.

The chain recombines TRBV4-1 with TRBJ1-2, with 9 bases that match TRBD1. The CDR3 covers 14 residues. The germline CDR1 and CDR2 sequences are MGHRA and YSYEKL. V shed 4 bases and J 6 bases; nucleotides not matched to a gene: 6. This CDR3 reads CASSPWDRANGYTF. The CDR3 DNA is TGCGCCAGCAGCCCCTGGGACAGGGCAAATGGCTACACCTTC.

The V gene is TRBV5-1, the J gene TRBJ2-2; D gene ambiguous. The CDR3 is made up of 15 amino acids. Germline V gives CDR1 SGHRS, CDR2 YFSETQ. V was pared by 0 bases and J by 1 base, with 7 bases between. CDR3 in DNA: TGCGCCAGCAGCTTGGGGGCAGTGAACACCGGGGAGCTGTTTTTT. This encodes CASSLGAVNTGELFF.

This chain joins TRBV5-8 and TRBJ2-4; 8 nucleotides line up with TRBD1. Germline CDR1 and CDR2: SGHTS and YDEGEE. Trimming cost V 0 bases and J 4 bases; bases outside gene matches: 9. CDR3 length: 17 amino acids. The CDR3 is CASSLEVVGQGKNIQYF. CDR3 nucleotides: TGTGCCAGCAGCTTGGAAGTGGTCGGACAGGGAAAAAACATTCAGTACTTC.

CDR3 coding DNA: TGCGCCAGCAGCCAAGGTCGCAGGGAGACCCAGTACTTC. This sequence encodes CASSQGRRETQYF. The chain is built from TRBV4-1 and TRBJ2-5, with D hard to call. Trimming stripped 1 base from V and 5 bases from J, with 8 bases between. CDR1 MGHRA and CDR2 YSYEKL come from the germline V gene. This CDR3 has 13 amino acids.

The CDR3 sequence: CASSLTSVTYNEQFF. DNA of the CDR3: TGTGCCAGCAGCTTAACTAGCGTAACCTACAATGAGCAGTTCTTC. This rearrangement joins TRBV5-5 to TRBJ2-1, with TRBD2 matching over 7 bases. J lost 2 bases, V lost 2 bases, and 4 bases had no gene match. This CDR3 has 15 residues. Germline V CDR1 and CDR2: SGHKS, YYEKEE (reference sequence).

The V call is TRBV5-1, the J call TRBJ1-1, with D tentatively TRBD1 (6 bases). V lost 0 bases and J 5 bases, leaving 23 bases between the germline ends. The CDR3 covers 18 residues. Per the germline V gene, CDR1 is SGHRS and CDR2 is YFSETQ. CDR3 sequence: CASSLDGYLGGAQTEAFF. The CDR3 DNA reads as TGCGCCAGCAGCTTGGATGGGTACTTGGGGGGCGCACAAACTGAAGCTTTCTTT.

V is TRBV7-2 and J is TRBJ2-7; D might be TRBD2 (5 bases). This CDR3 is built from 13 residues. From germline, CDR1 is SGHTA and CDR2 FQGNSA. V lost 1 base and J 7 bases, leaving 11 bases between the germline ends. The CDR3 reads CASSLVGLGEQYF. CDR3 nucleotide sequence: TGTGCCAGCAGCTTAGTCGGACTGGGGGAGCAGTACTTC.

V and J are TRBV5-4 and TRBJ1-2; TRBD1 matches 10 bases. The CDR3 loop spans 15 amino acids. Germline CDR1 reads SGHNT; CDR2 reads YYREEE (reference sequence). Trimming at V came to 2 bases and at J to 7 bases, leaving 8 bases not matched to a gene. In DNA form, the CDR3 reads TGTGCCAGCAGCTTTCAGGGACAGGGGTTTGCTGGCTACACCTTC. Protein: CASSFQGQGFAGYTF.

The chain joins TRBV4-1 to TRBJ2-3, with 10 positions matching TRBD1. This CDR3 region has 18 residues. V lost 4 bases, J lost 1 base, and 11 bases stayed unmatched. CDR1 MGHRA and CDR2 YSYEKL come from the germline V gene. In DNA, the CDR3 is TGCGCCAGCAGCCGAACGACCGGGACAGGGGAGGGCACAGATACGCAGTATTTT. The encoded protein is CASSRTTGTGEGTDTQYF.

The chain couples TRBV5-1 to TRBJ2-6; no definite D call. Germline CDR1 and CDR2: SGHRS and YFSETQ. V lost 5 bases, J lost 2 bases, and 8 bases lay in between. The CDR3 runs to 14 residues. The CDR3 sequence is CASRRETGANVLTF. CDR3 coding DNA: TGCGCCAGCAGAAGGGAAACTGGGGCCAACGTCCTGACTTTC.

There are a few counts of this clone. The chain employs TRBV5-4 and TRBJ2-6, with TRBD1 as a possible D gene (5 bases). CDR1 and CDR2 (germline): SGHNT, YYREEE (reference sequence). The CDR3 loop spans 15 amino acids. V was clipped by 4 bases and J by 0 bases, with 8 bases between them. CDR3 loop: CASSQDSSGANVLTF. The CDR3 DNA follows: TGTGCCAGCAGCCAAGACAGCTCTGGGGCCAACGTCCTGACTTTC.

V gene TRBV18 combines with J gene TRBJ2-5; D is ambiguous. The CDR3 spans 14 residues. V lost 5 bases, J lost 4 bases, and 14 bases lay in between. From germline, CDR1 is KGHSH and CDR2 LQKENI. The CDR3 protein is CASSTQSRAETQYF. Written as DNA, the CDR3 is TGTGCCAGCTCAACACAGTCTCGGGCAGAGACCCAGTACTTC. Supplemented by reference TRBV18 and TRBJ2-5, the full variable domain reads NAGVMQNPRHLVRRRGQEARLRCSPMKGHSHVYWYRQLPEEGLKFMVYLQKENIIDESGMPKERFSAEFPKEGPSILRIQQVVRGDSAAYFCASSTQSRAETQYFGPGTRLLVL.

The chain combines TRBV5-4 with TRBJ2-2, with unresolved D. The CDR3 is 14 residues long. CDR1 SGHNT and CDR2 YYREEE come from the germline V gene (reference sequence). Trimming shortened V by 3 bases and J by 5 bases, and 11 bases separated the two germline ends. CDR3 region: CASSSPPGTGELFF. For the CDR3, the DNA is TGTGCCAGCAGCTCCCCCCCTGGAACCGGGGAGCTGTTTTTT.

V and J are TRBV5-4 and TRBJ2-7; 9 nucleotides align to TRBD2. J was trimmed by 6 bases and V by 0 bases; bases with no gene match: 7. CDR1 and CDR2 from the germline V gene are SGHNT and YYREEE (reference sequence). CDR3 length: 15 residues. For the CDR3, the DNA is TGTGCCAGCAGCTTGGCGGCGGGAGGGCCGCTCGAGCAGTACTTC. As protein: CASSLAAGGPLEQYF. Variable domain in full (rest from reference TRBV5-4 and TRBJ2-7): ETGVTQSPTHLIKTRGQQVTLRCSSQSGHNTVSWYQQALGQGPQFIFQYYREEENGRGNFPPRFSGLQFPNYSSELNVNALELDDSALYLCASSLAAGGPLEQYFGPGTRLTVT.

CDR3 nucleotide sequence: TGTGCCACCATGGGACTAGCGGGAGGGAACACCGGGGAGCTGTTTTTT. This sequence encodes CATMGLAGGNTGELFF. This chain links TRBV10-3 with TRBJ2-2, with 15 bases identical to TRBD2. There are 16 residues in the CDR3. Trimming cost V 10 bases and J 1 base; bases outside gene matches: 4. Germline loops: CDR1 ENHRY, CDR2 SYGVKD.

The V and J genes are TRBV3-1 (or the pseudogene TRBV3-2) and TRBJ2-7; 15 bases are shared with TRBD2. Germline V gene data show CDR1 as LGHDT and CDR2 as YNNKEL (reference sequence). This CDR3 spans 17 amino acids. The V and J ends lost 3 bases and 2 bases, in that order; junction bases with no gene match: 5. CDR3 DNA sequence: TGTGCCAGCAGCCATGGGACTAGCGGGGGGTGGGCCTACGAGCAGTACTTC. Translated, it gives CASSHGTSGGWAYEQYF.

The J gene is TRBJ2-7, the V gene TRBV10-3; 11 positions agree with TRBD2. V shed 0 bases, J shed 3 bases, and the junction held 1 base outside the gene matches. This CDR3 has 15 residues. CDR1 is ENHRY and CDR2 is SYGVKD in the germline V gene. CDR3 amino acids: CAISESLAGGYEQYF. The CDR3 DNA reads as TGTGCCATCAGTGAGTCGCTAGCGGGGGGCTACGAGCAGTACTTC.